The clone carrying this T cell receptor beta chain was seen a handful of times. This specimen comes from a study of blood T cells in healthy people across ages. Primed by a sample-barcoded 5' primer and a J-beta primer mix, a second PCR proceeded for 7 to 11 cycles. From the 5' RACE reads, TCRdb called clonotypes with MiXCR, one entry per CDR3 protein. In the table there are about 1,800,000 distinct CDR3 sequences, 28% of which are singletons. J was trimmed by 5 bases and V by 6 bases; bases with no gene match: 9. The CDR3 consists of 14 residues. Germline lookup yields CDR1 KGHSH and CDR2 LQKENI. Sequenced: blood. The TCR was taken from a woman in her 30s in good health. The chain uses TRBV18 and TRBJ1-1, with TRBD1 identical over 7 bases. CDR3 sequence: CASSKTGERTEAFF. The CDR3, as DNA: TGTGCCAGCTCCAAAACAGGGGAGAGGACTGAAGCTTTCTTT.